This TCR beta chain was recorded in a study of blood T cells in healthy people across ages. Only a few counts were recorded for this clonotype. Together with a sample-barcoded 5' primer, a J-beta primer mix was included in a second PCR lasting roughly 6 to 12 cycles. TCRdb used MiXCR to reprocess the 5' RACE reads, holding one entry per CDR3 protein. The sample holds fewer than 800,000 distinct CDR3 sequences, around 48% seen once. CDR3 length: 14 residues. Germline CDR1 reads SNHLY; CDR2 reads FYNNEI. V lost 5 bases, J lost 2 bases, and 13 bases lay in between. The sequencing sample was made of blood. The receptor was derived from an older woman in good health. The V gene is TRBV2, the J gene TRBJ2-7; D is undetermined. The CDR3 loop reads CASSLRQQTYEQYF. Written as DNA, the CDR3 is TGTGCCAGCAGTTTGAGACAACAGACCTACGAGCAGTACTTC.